This T cell receptor (beta chain) was identified in a study of preoperative IRX-2 immunotherapy in early breast cancer. The assay was immunoSEQ multiplex PCR, and TCRdb's table has in-frame clones only and misses some. The repertoire consists of roughly 93,000 clones, with about nine tenths occurring once and the leading ten covering over 2%. Treatment noted: preoperative locoregional IRX-2 cytokine immunotherapy. Germline-derived CDR1 and CDR2 are LNHNV and YYDKDF (reference sequence). V dropped 1 base and J dropped 5 bases, with 9 bases sitting between them. This CDR3 comprises 14 residues. V usage is TRBV15 and J usage is TRBJ2-1; D is ambiguous. This material consisted of tumor tissue, taken after IRX-2 immunotherapy. The receptor was derived from a human donor with breast cancer. The CDR3 region is CATSRGGGNNEQFF. The CDR3 DNA reads TGTGCCACCAGCAGAGGAGGCGGTAACAATGAGCAGTTCTTC.